These 8 T cell receptor beta chains were all obtained from the same sample, sequenced in a study of T cell repertoires in cytomegalovirus infection. These TCRs are of unknown antigen specificity. TCRdb passed the reads through MiXCR, listing each CDR3 protein once. The table records roughly 990,000 distinct CDR3 sequences, roughly 30% of them present only once. The material sequenced was cultured CD8+ T cells from PBMCs, taken from culture after CMV antigen stimulation. The receptors were sampled from a human donor in good health (CMV status not recorded). Some clones in this sample may be carry-over from other donors' samples.

The rearrangement uses TRBV7-3 and TRBJ2-1; TRBD2 might be the D (7 bases). The germline V gene has CDR1 SGHTA and CDR2 FQGTGA. This CDR3 has 16 amino acids. Trimming cost V 2 bases and J 8 bases, with 19 bases left between them. CDR3 bases: TGTGCCAGCAGCTTAGATTACCCGGGGGGCGTGGATGAGCAGTTCTTC. The encoded protein is CASSLDYPGGVDEQFF.

The chain is built from TRBV7-9 and TRBJ2-1, with 7 bases identical to TRBD2. The V segment lost 5 bases and the J segment 8 bases; nucleotides outside the gene matches: 12. The CDR3 extends over 15 amino acids. Germline V gene lookup returns CDR1 SEHNR and CDR2 FQNEAQ (reference sequence). The CDR3 sequence is CASSPARGVGDEQFF. The CDR3 DNA reads TGTGCCAGCAGCCCCGCTCGGGGGGTTGGGGATGAGCAGTTCTTC.

This clonotype was observed a few times. The rearrangement joins TRBV11-1 to TRBJ2-3, with D maybe TRBD2 (5 bases). Germline CDR1 and CDR2: SGHAT and FQDESV (reference sequence). CDR3 length: 17 residues. V gave up 1 base and J gave up 2 bases, with 16 bases separating them. The DNA of the CDR3 is TGTGCCAGCAGCTTAGTCGGGGTCCGTCACTACACAGATACGCAGTATTTT. Translation gives CASSLVGVRHYTDTQYF.

This clonotype has ten or more counts. The J gene is TRBJ1-1, the V gene TRBV7-2; maybe TRBD1 (5 bases). CDR1 and CDR2 (germline): SGHTA, FQGNSA. V was cut by 5 bases and J by 1 base, with 14 bases left in between. The CDR3 totals 15 residues. In DNA form, the CDR3 reads TGTGCCAGCAGCGCGAGCGGGGGTCAGAACACTGAAGCTTTCTTT. Its protein product is CASSASGGQNTEAFF.

This clonotype was counted a few times. The gene calls are TRBV27 and TRBJ1-5, with D possibly being TRBD1 (6 bases). CDR1 is MNHEY, CDR2 SMNVEV, per germline (reference sequence). V shed 5 bases and J shed 5 bases, with 13 bases lying between them. The CDR3 has 14 amino acids. The CDR3 DNA is TGTGCCAGCAGTATCGGGACACCTTATCAGCCCCAGCATTTT. It codes for CASSIGTPYQPQHF.

About this clonotype: The junction and the germline gene differ at one end; a read error may be behind it. V usage is TRBV20-1 and J usage is TRBJ1-2, with D uncertain. Germline V gene data show CDR1 as DFQATT and CDR2 as SNEGSKA (reference sequence). The CDR3 is made up of 12 amino acids. DNA for the CDR3: TGTAGTGCCAACTTTCCTTACTATGGCTACACCTTC. This sequence encodes CSANFPYYGYTF.

This clonotype has at least ten counts. The chain uses TRBV7-6 and TRBJ2-2; 10 bases fit TRBD1. Per the germline V gene, CDR1 is SGHVS and CDR2 is FNYEAQ. The trim removed 5 bases at V and 3 bases at J, leaving 9 bases unmatched. The CDR3 runs to 17 residues. Here the CDR3 DNA reads TGTGCCAGCAGCGACCCCCGGGACAGGGGTTACACCGGGGAGCTGTTTTTT. Encoded protein: CASSDPRDRGYTGELFF.

There are many counts of this clonotype. The rearrangement joins TRBV7-8 to TRBJ1-5, with D possibly being TRBD1 (5 bases). The V gene lost 0 bases and the J gene lost 2 bases, with 14 bases spanning the gap. The CDR3 covers 17 residues. Germline loops: CDR1 SGHVS, CDR2 FQNEAQ. The CDR3, as DNA: TGTGCCAGCAGCTTAGCGAGGATAGGGGACGGCAATCAGCCCCAGCATTTT. This codes for CASSLARIGDGNQPQHF.